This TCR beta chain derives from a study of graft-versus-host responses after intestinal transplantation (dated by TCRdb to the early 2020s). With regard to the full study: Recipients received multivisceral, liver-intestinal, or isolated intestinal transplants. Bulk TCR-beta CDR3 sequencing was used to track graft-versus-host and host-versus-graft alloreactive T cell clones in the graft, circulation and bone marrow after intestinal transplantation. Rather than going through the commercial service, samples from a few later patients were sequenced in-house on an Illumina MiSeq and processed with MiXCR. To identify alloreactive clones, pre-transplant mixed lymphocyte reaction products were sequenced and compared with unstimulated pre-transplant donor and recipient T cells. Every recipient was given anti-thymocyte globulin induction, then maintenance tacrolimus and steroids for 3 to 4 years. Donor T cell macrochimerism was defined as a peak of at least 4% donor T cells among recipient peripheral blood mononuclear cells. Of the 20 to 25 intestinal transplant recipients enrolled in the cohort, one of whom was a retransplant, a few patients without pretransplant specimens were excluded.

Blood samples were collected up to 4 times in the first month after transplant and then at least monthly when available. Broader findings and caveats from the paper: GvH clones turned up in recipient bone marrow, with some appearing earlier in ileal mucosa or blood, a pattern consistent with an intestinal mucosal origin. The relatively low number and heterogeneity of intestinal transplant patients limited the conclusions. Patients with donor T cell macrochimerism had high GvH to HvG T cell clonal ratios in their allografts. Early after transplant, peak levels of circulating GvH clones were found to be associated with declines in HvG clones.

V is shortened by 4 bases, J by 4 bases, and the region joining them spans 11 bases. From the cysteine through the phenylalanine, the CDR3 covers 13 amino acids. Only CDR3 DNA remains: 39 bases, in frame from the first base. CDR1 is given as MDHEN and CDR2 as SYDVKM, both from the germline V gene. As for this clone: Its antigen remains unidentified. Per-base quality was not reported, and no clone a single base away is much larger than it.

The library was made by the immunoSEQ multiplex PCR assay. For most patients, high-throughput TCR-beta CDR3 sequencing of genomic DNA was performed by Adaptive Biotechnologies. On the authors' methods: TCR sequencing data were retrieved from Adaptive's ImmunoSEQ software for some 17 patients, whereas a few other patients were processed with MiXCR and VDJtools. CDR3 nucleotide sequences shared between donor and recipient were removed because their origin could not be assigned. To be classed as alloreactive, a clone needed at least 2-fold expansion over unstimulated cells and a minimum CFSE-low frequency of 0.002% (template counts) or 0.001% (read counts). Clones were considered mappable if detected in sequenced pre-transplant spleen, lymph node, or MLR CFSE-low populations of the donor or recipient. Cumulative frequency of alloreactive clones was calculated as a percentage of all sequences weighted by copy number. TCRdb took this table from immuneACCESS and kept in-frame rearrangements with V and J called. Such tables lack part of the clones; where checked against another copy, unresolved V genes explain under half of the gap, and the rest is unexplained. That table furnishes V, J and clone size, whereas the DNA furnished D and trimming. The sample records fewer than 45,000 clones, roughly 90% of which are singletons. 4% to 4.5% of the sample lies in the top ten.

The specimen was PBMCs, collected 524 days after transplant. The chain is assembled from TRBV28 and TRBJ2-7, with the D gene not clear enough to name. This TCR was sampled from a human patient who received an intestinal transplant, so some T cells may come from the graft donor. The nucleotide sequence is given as TGTGCCAGCAGTTCTATGGACGGTTACGAGCAGTACTTC. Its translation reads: CASSSMDGYEQYF.